This TCR beta chain was retrieved from a study of blood T cell repertoires in COVID-19. Study at large: Samples representing acute and convalescent COVID-19 were sourced from the United States, Italy and Spain. From T cells, B-cell-depleted T cells, or PBMCs came the material, which was cDNA or gDNA.

Per the study methods: Nucleated cell number was recorded as an estimate derived from reference gene primer amplification. The protocol was immunoSEQ multiplex PCR, while the TCRdb copy is restricted to in-frame clones and leaves out a portion. V, J and clone size are those of that table, while D and trimming were read from the DNA. The data show 200,000 to 250,000 clones, about 91% seen once. The CDR3 runs to 15 residues. The trim removed 0 bases at V and 9 bases at J, leaving 4 bases unmatched. Germline V gene sequence: CDR1 SGHRS, CDR2 YFSETQ. Sequenced: peripheral blood. The chain uses TRBV5-1 and TRBJ2-1; the match to TRBD2 covers 12 bases. This receptor was taken from a man aged 25 to 40 with acute or convalescent COVID-19. CDR3 DNA sequence: TGCGCCAGCAGCTTGGATCTAGCGGGAGGGAGTGAGCAGTTCTTC. Translating it yields CASSLDLAGGSEQFF.